In its sample, the clone carrying this T cell receptor beta chain was seen many times. Its specificity is unknown. iRepertoire HTBI primers and Arm-PCR of CDR3 regions built TCR beta libraries. One entry per CDR3 protein, called by TCRdb with MiXCR from the multiplex PCR reads. The sample contains a few hundred thousand distinct CDR3 sequences, roughly 21% of which appear only once. The entry originates in a study of regulatory T cells in long-lasting Graves disease. General study findings and limits: Favored usage of TRBV28, TRBJ1-2 and TRBJ2-5 was recorded in persistent disease.

The time point denotes: persistent/refractory GD, antithyroid drugs over 5 years with positive TRAb. There was RNA extracted from PBMCs, and the TCR library was made from it. The diagnosis of Graves' disease used American Thyroid Association guidelines. The V gene lost 5 bases and the J gene lost 0 bases, with 4 bases spanning the gap. This CDR3 is built from 11 residues. Germline CDR1 is DFQATT and CDR2 is SNEGSKA (reference sequence). The material sequenced was peripheral blood mononuclear cells (PBMCs), taken when the disease was refractory, from a patient treated with antithyroid drugs. V and J are TRBV20-1 and TRBJ2-5; D unclear. The TCR originated in a female donor with Graves disease. The DNA of the CDR3 is TGCAGTGCTGCGTACCAAGAGACCCAGTACTTC. This sequence encodes CSAAYQETQYF.